The entry below describes one T cell receptor (beta chain). Its antigen remains undetermined. Base qualities are not at hand, and no much larger clone is one base apart. Libraries came from the immunoSEQ multiplex PCR assay. Each sample had around 100,000 TCR templates assayed by the deep sequencing platform. Genomic DNA extracted from sorted T cells was the material used for TCRbeta CDR3 sequencing. In the paper's pipeline: Clonal analysis of TCRbeta CDR3 data was done in the R programming language. Alloreactive CD4+ and CD8+ clones were identified by comparing unstimulated samples to CFSE-low samples taken after the reaction. Alloreactive CD4+ clones were assigned to regulatory or non-regulatory origin by matching sequences to sorted unstimulated Treg and non-Treg repertoires. TCRdb carries this immuneACCESS record with in-frame sequences only. Its versions omit some clonotypes, under half of them owing to an unresolved V gene in the studies checked, with the rest unexplained. V, J and clone size are those of that table, while D and trimming were read from the DNA. The sample profile shows some 110,000 clones; under 95% of them were found once. The top ten constitute about 0.32% of the sample.

The data originate from a study of siplizumab effects on memory and regulatory T cells (dated by TCRdb to between 2018 and 2020). The study in broad terms: The study examined how the anti-CD2 antibody siplizumab affects alloreactive T-cell subsets in allogeneic mixed lymphocyte reactions built from human PBMCs. The research as a whole found: Unstimulated naive T cells appeared to be more diverse than memory T cells, and naive cells seemed to make a substantial contribution to the alloresponse. Among mappable alloreactive CD4+ clones, an average Treg-derived fraction of less than 70% was observed with siplizumab, compared with approximately 26% in control reactions. A naive or memory phenotype could not be assigned to roughly 80-97% of proliferating CD4+ or CD8+ clones. Siplizumab significantly reduced the cumulative frequency of alloreactive sequences traceable to unstimulated CD4+ memory T cells. Sequences below about 10^-5 frequency were poorly captured, so only a minor fraction of alloreactive clones could be mapped to unstimulated subsets. Whether proliferating Tregs from siplizumab cultures were suppressive was not functionally confirmed.

The CDR3 measures 12 amino acids from cysteine to phenylalanine. Of the read, only the CDR3 DNA is kept; its 36 bases are in frame from base 1. Ends trimmed: V by 4 bases, J by 4 bases; bases unmatched to a gene: 2. Taken from the germline V gene, the CDR1 and CDR2 loops are SQVTM and ANQGSEA. Sorted unstimulated T cells, along with proliferating T cells recovered from mixed lymphocyte reactions, underwent TCRbeta CDR3 sequencing. Fresh whole blood from ten HLA-typed healthy donors was used as the source from which PBMCs were isolated. The sequenced material came from CD4+ T cells sorted from blood. The sequence came from a human donor in good health. The chain is encoded by TRBV29-1 joined to TRBJ2-7; TRBD1 matches 9 bases in the middle. The CDR3 amino acid sequence is: CSVGTGVYEQYF. The sequenced DNA is TGCAGCGTTGGGACAGGGGTTTACGAGCAGTACTTC.